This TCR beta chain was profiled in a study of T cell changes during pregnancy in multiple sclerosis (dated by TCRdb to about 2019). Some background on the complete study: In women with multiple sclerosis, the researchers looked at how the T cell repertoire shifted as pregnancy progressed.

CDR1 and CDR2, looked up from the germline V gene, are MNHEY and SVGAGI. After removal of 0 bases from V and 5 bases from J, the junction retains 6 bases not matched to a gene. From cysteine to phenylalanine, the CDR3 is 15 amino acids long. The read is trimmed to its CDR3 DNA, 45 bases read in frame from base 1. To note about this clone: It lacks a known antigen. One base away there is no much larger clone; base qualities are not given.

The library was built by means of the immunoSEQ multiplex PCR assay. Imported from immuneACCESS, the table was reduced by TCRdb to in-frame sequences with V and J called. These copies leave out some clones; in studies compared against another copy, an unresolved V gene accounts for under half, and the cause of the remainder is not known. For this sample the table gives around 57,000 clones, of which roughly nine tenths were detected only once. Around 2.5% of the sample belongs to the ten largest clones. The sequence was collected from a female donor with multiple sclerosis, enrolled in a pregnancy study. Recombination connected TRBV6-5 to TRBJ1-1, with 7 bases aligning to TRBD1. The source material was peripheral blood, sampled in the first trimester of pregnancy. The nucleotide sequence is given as TGTGCCAGCAGTTACTCGTACAGGGGAGGAACTGAAGCTTTCTTT. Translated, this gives CASSYSYRGGTEAFF.